These T cell receptor beta chains were read from a single sample in a study of cytomegalovirus exposure and HLA in healthy donors. Sequenced by immunoSEQ multiplex PCR; TCRdb stores in-frame clones only, minus some. The data contain about 150,000 clones, under 70% of them singletons. Material for sequencing was PBMCs. The receptors here all came from a man aged 30 to 39 in good health and CMV-seropositive. CDR3s include the opening cysteine and the closing phenylalanine or tryptophan. The D gene is left open where the match is weak. For some rows the clone size is stated as once, few or many, or as a class when expanded; others skip it.

TRBJ1-4 TRBV7-9 - TRBD1 TGTTCCAGCAGCTCAGGGACAGGGGCTAATGAAAAACTGTTTTTT CSSSSGTGANEKLFF
TRBJ2-5 TRBV6-1 - - TGTGCCAGCAGTCGACACTCCAACCAAGAGACCCAGTACTTC CASSRHSNQETQYF
TRBJ2-7 TRBV13 - - TGTGCCAGCAGCCATAGCTCTATTAACGAGCAGTACTTC CASSHSSINEQYF
TRBJ2-5 TRBV6-5 - - TGTGCCAGCAGTTACTGGGACACCCTCCAAGAGACCCAGTACTTC CASSYWDTLQETQYF
TRBJ2-3 TRBV13 once - TGTGCCAGCAGCTTAGTCGCTACGGGAAGGCGCACAGATACGCAGTATTTT CASSLVATGRRTDTQYF
TRBJ2-5 TRBV11-3 - TRBD2 TGTGCCAGCAGCTTAAGACTAGCGGGTTCGGGGGAGACCCAGTACTTC CASSLRLAGSGETQYF
TRBJ1-1 TRBV30 few - TGTGCCTGGAGTGTATCGGGGAGCCAAGCTTTCTTT CAWSVSGSQAFF
TRBJ1-1 TRBV6-4 - TRBD1 TGTGCCAGCAGTAAGGACAGGTATGGCACTGAAGCTTTCTTT CASSKDRYGTEAFF
TRBJ1-1 TRBV9 few - TGTGCCAGCAGCTTCGGGGGGGGCACTGAAGCTTTCTTT CASSFGGGTEAFF
TRBJ1-4 TRBV27 few - TGTGCCAGCAGTCCCTCGGACAGTAATGAAAAACTGTTTTTT CASSPSDSNEKLFF
TRBJ1-1 TRBV5-1 - TRBD1 TGCGCCAGCAGCGCGGATGGGGACAGGGCGGGGGCTGAAGCTTTCTTT CASSADGDRAGAEAFF
TRBJ2-3 TRBV27 - TRBD2 TGTGCCAGCAGTGTAACCGGGACTAGCGGGAGGGCCGCAGATACGCAGTATTTT CASSVTGTSGRAADTQYF
TRBJ1-5 TRBV15 - - TGTGCCACCAGCAGAGAACCGGGGATTAGCAATCAGCCCCAGCATTTT CATSREPGISNQPQHF
TRBJ2-7 TRBV7-8 - TRBD1 TGTGCCAGCAGCTCAAGAGGCTGGGGACAGGGGCACGAGCAGTACTTC CASSSRGWGQGHEQYF
TRBJ1-1 TRBV28 few - TGTGCCAGCAGTTCCGTATTGCGGAGGGTGAACACTGAAGCTTTCTTT CASSSVLRRVNTEAFF
TRBJ2-1 TRBV5-1 - TRBD2 TGCGCCGGCAGCTTGGTAGCGGGAGGGAATGAGCAGTTCTTC CAGSLVAGGNEQFF
TRBJ2-7 TRBV28 - - TGTGCCAGCAGTTCCGCGCATAGACAGTACGAGCAGTACTTC CASSSAHRQYEQYF
TRBJ2-7 TRBV6-5 - TRBD1 TGTGCCAGCAGTTACGGACAGGCGTACCCCTACGAGCAGTACTTC CASSYGQAYPYEQYF
TRBJ1-1 TRBV2 - TRBD1 TGTGCCAGCAGTGAAGCGCGGAGGACAGGGTCCTTGAACACTGAAGCTTTCTTT CASSEARRTGSLNTEAFF
TRBJ1-1 TRBV13 few TRBD1 TGTGCCAGCAGCTTAGGCTACAGGGGGAAGAACACTGAAGCTTTCTTT CASSLGYRGKNTEAFF
TRBJ1-2 TRBV5-1 - - TGCGCCAGCAGCCAGTACCCCCGGGGGGCCAGTAGTAACTATGGCTACACCTTC CASSQYPRGASSNYGYTF
TRBJ1-1 TRBV2 few - TGTGCCAGCAGTGAGGGACTTATGAACACTGAAGCTTTCTTT CASSEGLMNTEAFF
TRBJ2-3 TRBV19 - TRBD2 TGTGCCAGTAGTATGGGCGGGAGGGTAGATACGCAGTATTTT CASSMGGRVDTQYF
TRBJ2-1 TRBV2 - TRBD1 TGTGCCAGCACCCCCACAGGGGAGTCCGGGGCTGAGCAGTTCTTC CASTPTGESGAEQFF
TRBJ2-7 TRBV19 - - TGTGCCAGTAGTATATCAGAGGGTTCGTCCTACGAGCAGTACTTC CASSISEGSSYEQYF
TRBJ1-2 TRBV15 few TRBD1 TGTGCCACCAGCAGCCAGGGGGCGGAAGGCTACACCTTC CATSSQGAEGYTF
TRBJ2-2 TRBV7-3 few - TGTGCCAGCAGCTTATACGGCGGGACGAACACCGGGGAGCTGTTTTTT CASSLYGGTNTGELFF
TRBJ1-1 TRBV6-6 - - TGTGCCAGCAGTTACAGGGACTCCGAAGCTTTCTTT CASSYRDSEAFF
TRBJ1-5 TRBV2 - - TGTGCCAGCAGTAAAAATCTGGGCCGCAATCAGCCCCAGCATTTT CASSKNLGRNQPQHF
TRBJ2-5 TRBV9 - TRBD2 TGTGCCAGCAGCGTTAGCGGGAGCGGAGAGACCCAGTACTTC CASSVSGSGETQYF
TRBJ1-2 TRBV10-3 - TRBD1 TGTGCCATCAGTGAGTCGCTGGGACAGGGATCTACTAACTATGGCTACACCTTC CAISESLGQGSTNYGYTF
TRBJ1-3 TRBV19 - - TGTGCCAGTATGGTAGTTGCAGGAAACACCATATATTTT CASMVVAGNTIYF
TRBJ1-2 TRBV18 - - TGTGCCAGCTCACCCTCCAGCGACTATGGCTACACCTTC CASSPSSDYGYTF
TRBJ2-7 TRBV4-1 - TRBD2 TGCGCCAGCAGCCAAGGGGGCGGGAGGGGCCGCTACGAGCAGTACTTC CASSQGGGRGRYEQYF
TRBJ2-7 TRBV6-5 once - TGTGCCAGCAGTTACGATCAGGCTGTGGGCTACGAGCAGTACTTC CASSYDQAVGYEQYF
TRBJ2-7 TRBV19 - - TGTGCCAGTAGTAGATCCGGGGACTACGAGCAGTACTTC CASSRSGDYEQYF
TRBJ2-4 TRBV5-6 - - TGTGCCAGCAGCTTGGTAGACATTCAGTACTTC CASSLVDIQYF
TRBJ1-5 TRBV6-6 - TRBD1 TGTGCCAGCAGTTACTCGAAGTGGGACAGATATCAGCCCCAGCATTTT CASSYSKWDRYQPQHF
TRBJ2-7 TRBV5-8 - TRBD1 TGTGCCAGCAGGAGGACAGGTGCGAGGCACGAGCAGTACTTC CASRRTGARHEQYF
TRBJ2-2 TRBV5-1 few - TGCGCCAGCAGCGGTCGGGGGACCGGGGAGCTGTTTTTT CASSGRGTGELFF
TRBJ2-5 TRBV2 few - TGTGCCAGCAGGGACTCTGGAGAGACCCAGTACTTC CASRDSGETQYF
TRBJ1-4 TRBV7-9 - TRBD1 TGTGCCAGCAGCCCTTTGGGCGACAGGGCAACTAATGAAAAACTGTTTTTT CASSPLGDRATNEKLFF
TRBJ1-1 TRBV9 - - TGTGCCAGCAGCGTACAGGGGACATCTGAAGCTTTCTTT CASSVQGTSEAFF
TRBJ1-6 TRBV2 - TRBD1 TGTGCCAGCACAGCGGGACAGGGTTATTCACCCCTCCACTTT CASTAGQGYSPLHF
TRBJ2-1 TRBV10-1 - TRBD2 TGCGCCAGCAGTCTAGCGGGGGATTACAATGAGCAGTTCTTC CASSLAGDYNEQFF
TRBJ2-7 TRBV4-1 - TRBD1 TGCGCCAGCAGCCAAGACGCCAGGGGGCTCTACGAGCAGTACTTC CASSQDARGLYEQYF
TRBJ2-5 TRBV9 - TRBD2 TGTGCCAGCAGCGTAGCGCTAGCGGGAGGGCCGGGTGGTGAGACCCAGTACTTC CASSVALAGGPGGETQYF
TRBJ2-2 TRBV7-6 - - TGTGCCAGCAGCAGTAGCGCGATTCGAGGCACCGGGGAGCTGTTTTTT CASSSSAIRGTGELFF
TRBJ2-7 TRBV30 - TRBD2 TGTGCCTGGACCTGGGCGGGAGGGGCCGAGCAGTACTTC CAWTWAGGAEQYF
TRBJ2-1 TRBV19 - TRBD2 TGTGCCAGTAGTATAGGCGCAGCGGGAACCTACAATGAGCAGTTCTTC CASSIGAAGTYNEQFF
TRBJ1-5 TRBV19 - - TGTGCCAGTAGGAAACAGGGACAGCCCCAGCATTTT CASRKQGQPQHF
TRBJ2-7 TRBV23-1 - - TGCGCCAGCAGTCAATCGGTTGGAGGTTTATACGAGCAGTACTTC CASSQSVGGLYEQYF
TRBJ1-2 TRBV5-6 - - TGTGCCAGCAGCTTAGGTTTGGAGGCAACCTACACCTTC CASSLGLEATYTF
TRBJ2-7 TRBV4-1 - TRBD2 TGCGCCAGCAGCCAGCTAGCGGGACACTCCTACGAGCAGTACTTC CASSQLAGHSYEQYF